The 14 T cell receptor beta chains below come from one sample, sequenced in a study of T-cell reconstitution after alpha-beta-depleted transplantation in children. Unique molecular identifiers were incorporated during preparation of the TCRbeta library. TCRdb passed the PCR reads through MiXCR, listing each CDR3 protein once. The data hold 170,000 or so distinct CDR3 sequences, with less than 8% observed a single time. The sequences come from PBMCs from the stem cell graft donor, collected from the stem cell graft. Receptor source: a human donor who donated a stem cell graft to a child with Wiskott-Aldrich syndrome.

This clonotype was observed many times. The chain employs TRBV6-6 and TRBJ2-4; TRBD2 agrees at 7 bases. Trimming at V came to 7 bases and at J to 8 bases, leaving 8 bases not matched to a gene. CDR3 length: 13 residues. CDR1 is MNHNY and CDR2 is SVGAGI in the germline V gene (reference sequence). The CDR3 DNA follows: TGTGCCAGCACCCGACTAGCATCAGACATTCAGTACTTC. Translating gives CASTRLASDIQYF.

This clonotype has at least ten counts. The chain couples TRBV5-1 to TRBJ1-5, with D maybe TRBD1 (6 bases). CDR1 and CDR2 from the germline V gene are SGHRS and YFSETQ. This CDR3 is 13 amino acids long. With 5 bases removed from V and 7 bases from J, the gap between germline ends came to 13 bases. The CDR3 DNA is TGCGCCAGCAGGCTCGAAGGGGGGCAGCCCCAGCATTTT. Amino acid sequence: CASRLEGGQPQHF.

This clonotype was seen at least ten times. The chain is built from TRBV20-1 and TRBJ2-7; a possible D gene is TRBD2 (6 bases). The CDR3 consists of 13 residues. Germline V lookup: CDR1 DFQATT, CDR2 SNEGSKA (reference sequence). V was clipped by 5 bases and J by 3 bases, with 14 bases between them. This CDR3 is CSAFRLGGYEQYF. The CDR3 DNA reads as TGCAGTGCTTTCCGTCTGGGGGGCTACGAGCAGTACTTC.

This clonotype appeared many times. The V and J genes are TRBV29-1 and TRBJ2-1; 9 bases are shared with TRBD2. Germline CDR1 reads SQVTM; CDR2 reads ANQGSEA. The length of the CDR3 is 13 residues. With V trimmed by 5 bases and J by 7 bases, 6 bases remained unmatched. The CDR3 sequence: CSVWGGRANEQFF. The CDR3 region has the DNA TGCAGCGTTTGGGGCGGGAGGGCGAATGAGCAGTTCTTC.

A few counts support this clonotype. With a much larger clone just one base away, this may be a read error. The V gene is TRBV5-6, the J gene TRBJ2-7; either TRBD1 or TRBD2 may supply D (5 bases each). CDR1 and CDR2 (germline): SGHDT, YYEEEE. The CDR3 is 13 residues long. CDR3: CAISAGGSYEQYF. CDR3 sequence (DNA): TGTGCCATCAGCGCTGGGGGCTCCTACGAGCAGTACTTC.

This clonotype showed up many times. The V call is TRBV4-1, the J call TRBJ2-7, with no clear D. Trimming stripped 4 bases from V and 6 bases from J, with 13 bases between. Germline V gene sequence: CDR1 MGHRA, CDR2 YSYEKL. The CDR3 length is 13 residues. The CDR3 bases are TGCGCCAGCAGCCCCGGGCTGATCGCCGAGCAGTACTTC. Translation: CASSPGLIAEQYF.

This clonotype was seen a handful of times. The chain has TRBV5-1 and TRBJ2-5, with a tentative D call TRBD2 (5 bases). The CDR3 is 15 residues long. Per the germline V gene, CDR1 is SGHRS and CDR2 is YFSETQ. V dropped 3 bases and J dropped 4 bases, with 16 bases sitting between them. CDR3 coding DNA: TGCGCCAGCAGCTCCGTTAGTCGGGGTACAGAGACCCAGTACTTC. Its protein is CASSSVSRGTETQYF.

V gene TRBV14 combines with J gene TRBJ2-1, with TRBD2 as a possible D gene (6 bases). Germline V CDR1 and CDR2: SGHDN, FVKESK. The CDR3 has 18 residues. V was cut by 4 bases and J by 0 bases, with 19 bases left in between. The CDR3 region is CASSPRRGGGSSYNEQFF. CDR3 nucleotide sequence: TGTGCCAGCAGCCCGCGGAGGGGCGGAGGTAGCTCCTACAATGAGCAGTTCTTC.

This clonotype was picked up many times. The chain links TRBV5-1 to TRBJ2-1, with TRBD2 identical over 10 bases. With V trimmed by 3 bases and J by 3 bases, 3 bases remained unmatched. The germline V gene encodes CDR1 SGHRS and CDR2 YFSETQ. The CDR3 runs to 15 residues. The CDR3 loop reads CASSSASGSYNEQFF. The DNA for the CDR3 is TGCGCCAGCAGCTCGGCTAGCGGGAGCTACAATGAGCAGTTCTTC.

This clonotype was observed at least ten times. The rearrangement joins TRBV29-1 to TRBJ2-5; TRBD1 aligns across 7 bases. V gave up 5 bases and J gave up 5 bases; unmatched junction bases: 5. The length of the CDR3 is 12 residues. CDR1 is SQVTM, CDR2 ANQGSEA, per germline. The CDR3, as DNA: TGCAGCGTTCAGCAGGGGGATGAGACCCAGTACTTC. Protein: CSVQQGDETQYF. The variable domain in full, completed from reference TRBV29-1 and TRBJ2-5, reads SAVISQKPSRDICQRGTSLTIQCQVDSQVTMMFWYRQQPGQSLTLIATANQGSEATYESGFVIDKFPISRPNLTFSTLTVSNMSPEDSSIYLCSVQQGDETQYFGPGTRLLVL.

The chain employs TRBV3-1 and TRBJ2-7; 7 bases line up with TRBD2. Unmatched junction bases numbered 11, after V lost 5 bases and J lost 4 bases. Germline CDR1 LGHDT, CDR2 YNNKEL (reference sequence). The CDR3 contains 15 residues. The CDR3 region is CASSKQVAGAYEQYF. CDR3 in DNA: TGTGCCAGCAGCAAGCAGGTCGCGGGAGCTTACGAGCAGTACTTC.

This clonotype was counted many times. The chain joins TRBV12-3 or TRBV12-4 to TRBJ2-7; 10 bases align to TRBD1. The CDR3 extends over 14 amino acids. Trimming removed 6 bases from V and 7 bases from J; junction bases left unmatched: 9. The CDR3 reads CASSTGTGVWEQYF. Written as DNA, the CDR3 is TGTGCCAGCAGCACCGGGACAGGGGTATGGGAGCAGTACTTC.

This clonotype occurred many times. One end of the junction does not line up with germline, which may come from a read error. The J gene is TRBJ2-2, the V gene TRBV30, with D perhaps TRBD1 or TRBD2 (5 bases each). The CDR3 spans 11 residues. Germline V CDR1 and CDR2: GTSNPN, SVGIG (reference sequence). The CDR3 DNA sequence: TGTGCCTGGAGGAGGGGCAGGGAGATGTTTTTT. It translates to CAWRRGREMFF.

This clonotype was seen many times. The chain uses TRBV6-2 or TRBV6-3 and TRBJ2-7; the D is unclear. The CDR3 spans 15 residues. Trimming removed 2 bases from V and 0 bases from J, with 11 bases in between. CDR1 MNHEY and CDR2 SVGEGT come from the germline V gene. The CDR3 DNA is TGTGCCAGCAGTTACGCGGTCCTCATCTCCTACGAGCAGTACTTC. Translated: CASSYAVLISYEQYF.